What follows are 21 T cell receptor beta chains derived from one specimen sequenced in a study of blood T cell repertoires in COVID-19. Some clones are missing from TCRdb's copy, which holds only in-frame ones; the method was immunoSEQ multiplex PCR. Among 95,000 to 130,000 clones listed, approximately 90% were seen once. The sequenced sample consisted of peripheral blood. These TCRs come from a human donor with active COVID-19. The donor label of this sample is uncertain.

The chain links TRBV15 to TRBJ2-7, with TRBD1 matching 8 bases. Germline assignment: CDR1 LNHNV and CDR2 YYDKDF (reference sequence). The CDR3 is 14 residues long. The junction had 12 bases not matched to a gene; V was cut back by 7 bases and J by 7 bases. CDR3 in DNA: TGTGCCACCAACAAGGACAGGGTATCAGGGGAGCAGTACTTC. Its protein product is CATNKDRVSGEQYF.

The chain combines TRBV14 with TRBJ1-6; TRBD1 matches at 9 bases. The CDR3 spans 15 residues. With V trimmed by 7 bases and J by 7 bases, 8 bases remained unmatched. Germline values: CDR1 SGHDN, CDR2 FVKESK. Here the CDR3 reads CASTQGQGRNSPLHF. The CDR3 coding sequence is TGTGCCAGCACCCAGGGACAGGGAAGAAATTCACCCCTCCACTTT.

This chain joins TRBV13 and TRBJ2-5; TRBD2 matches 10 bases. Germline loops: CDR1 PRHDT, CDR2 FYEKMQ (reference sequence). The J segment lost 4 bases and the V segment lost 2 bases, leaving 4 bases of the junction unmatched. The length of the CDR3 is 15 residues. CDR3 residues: CASSLYSGGRETQYF. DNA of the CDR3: TGTGCCAGCAGCTTATATAGCGGGGGGAGAGAGACCCAGTACTTC.

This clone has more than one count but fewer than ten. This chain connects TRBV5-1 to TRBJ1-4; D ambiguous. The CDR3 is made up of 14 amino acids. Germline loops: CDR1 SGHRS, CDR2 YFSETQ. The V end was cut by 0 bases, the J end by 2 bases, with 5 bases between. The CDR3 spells CASSLGSTNEKLFF. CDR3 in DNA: TGCGCCAGCAGCTTGGGGAGTACTAATGAAAAACTGTTTTTT. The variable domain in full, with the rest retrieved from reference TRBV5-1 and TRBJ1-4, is KAGVTQTPRYLIKTRGQQVTLSCSPISGHRSVSWYQQTPGQGLQFLFEYFSETQRNKGNFPGRFSGRQFSNSRSEMNVSTLELGDSALYLCASSLGSTNEKLFFGSGTQLSVL.

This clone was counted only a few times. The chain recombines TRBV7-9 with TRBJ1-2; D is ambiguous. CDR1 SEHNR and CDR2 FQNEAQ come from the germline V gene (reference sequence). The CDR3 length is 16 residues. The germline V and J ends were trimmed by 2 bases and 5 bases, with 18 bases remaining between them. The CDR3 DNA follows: TGTGCCAGCAGCTTAACTGAATCCAGGCCCCTATATGGCTACACCTTC. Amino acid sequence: CASSLTESRPLYGYTF.

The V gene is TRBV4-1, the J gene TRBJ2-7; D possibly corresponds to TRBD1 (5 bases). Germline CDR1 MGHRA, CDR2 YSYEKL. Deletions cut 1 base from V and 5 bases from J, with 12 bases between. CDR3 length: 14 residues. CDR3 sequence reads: CASSQVGRANEQYF. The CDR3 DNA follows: TGCGCCAGCAGCCAAGTCGGCAGGGCCAACGAGCAGTACTTC.

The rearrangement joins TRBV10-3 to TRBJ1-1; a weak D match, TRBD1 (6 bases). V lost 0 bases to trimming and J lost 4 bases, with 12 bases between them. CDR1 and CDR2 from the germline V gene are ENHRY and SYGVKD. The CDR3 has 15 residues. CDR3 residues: CAISESLGATTEAFF. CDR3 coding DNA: TGTGCCATCAGTGAGTCTCTGGGGGCTACCACTGAAGCTTTCTTT.

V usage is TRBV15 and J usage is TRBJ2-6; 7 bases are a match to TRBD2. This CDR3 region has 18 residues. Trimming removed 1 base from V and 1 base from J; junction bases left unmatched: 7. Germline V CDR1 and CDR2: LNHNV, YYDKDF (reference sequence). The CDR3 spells CATSRGAGDPSGANVLTF. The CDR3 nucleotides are TGTGCCACCAGCAGAGGGGCGGGGGACCCTTCTGGGGCCAACGTCCTGACTTTC.

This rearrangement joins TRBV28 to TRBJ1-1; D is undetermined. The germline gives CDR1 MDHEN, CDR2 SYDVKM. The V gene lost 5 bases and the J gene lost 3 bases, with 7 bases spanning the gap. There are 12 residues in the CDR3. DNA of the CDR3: TGTGCCAGCAGTACAGCGGACACTGAAGCTTTCTTT. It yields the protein CASSTADTEAFF. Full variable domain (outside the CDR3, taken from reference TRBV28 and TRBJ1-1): DVKVTQSSRYLVKRTGEKVFLECVQDMDHENMFWYRQDPGLGLRLIYFSYDVKMKEKGDIPEGYSVSREKKERFSLILESASTNQTSMYLCASSTADTEAFFGQGTRLTVV.

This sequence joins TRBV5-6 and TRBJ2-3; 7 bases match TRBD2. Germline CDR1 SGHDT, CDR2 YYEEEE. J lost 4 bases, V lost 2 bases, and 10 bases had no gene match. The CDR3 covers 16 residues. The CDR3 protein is CASSFGLEVSPDTQYF. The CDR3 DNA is TGTGCCAGCAGCTTTGGACTAGAGGTGAGCCCAGATACGCAGTATTTT.

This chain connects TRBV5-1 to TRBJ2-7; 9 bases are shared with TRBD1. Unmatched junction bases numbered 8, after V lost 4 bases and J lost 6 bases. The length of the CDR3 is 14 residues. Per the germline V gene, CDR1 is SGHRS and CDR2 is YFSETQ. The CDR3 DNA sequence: TGCGCCAGCAGCCTAGGGGACAGGGTGACCGAGCAGTACTTC. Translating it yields CASSLGDRVTEQYF. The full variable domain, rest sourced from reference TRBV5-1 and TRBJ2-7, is KAGVTQTPRYLIKTRGQQVTLSCSPISGHRSVSWYQQTPGQGLQFLFEYFSETQRNKGNFPGRFSGRQFSNSRSEMNVSTLELGDSALYLCASSLGDRVTEQYFGPGTRLTVT.

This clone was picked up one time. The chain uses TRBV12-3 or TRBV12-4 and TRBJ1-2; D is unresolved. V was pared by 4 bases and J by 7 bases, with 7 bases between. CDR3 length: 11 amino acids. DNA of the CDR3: TGTGCCAGCAGTTACGTCGGTGGCTACACCTTC. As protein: CASSYVGGYTF.

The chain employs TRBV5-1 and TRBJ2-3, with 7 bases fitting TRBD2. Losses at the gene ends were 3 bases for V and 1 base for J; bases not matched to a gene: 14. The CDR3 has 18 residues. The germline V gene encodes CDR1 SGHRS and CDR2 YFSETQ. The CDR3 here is CASSWGFRQRGRTDTQYF. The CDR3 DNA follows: TGCGCCAGCAGCTGGGGGTTCCGACAGCGGGGCCGCACAGATACGCAGTATTTT. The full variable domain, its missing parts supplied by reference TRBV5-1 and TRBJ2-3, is KAGVTQTPRYLIKTRGQQVTLSCSPISGHRSVSWYQQTPGQGLQFLFEYFSETQRNKGNFPGRFSGRQFSNSRSEMNVSTLELGDSALYLCASSWGFRQRGRTDTQYFGPGTRLTVL.

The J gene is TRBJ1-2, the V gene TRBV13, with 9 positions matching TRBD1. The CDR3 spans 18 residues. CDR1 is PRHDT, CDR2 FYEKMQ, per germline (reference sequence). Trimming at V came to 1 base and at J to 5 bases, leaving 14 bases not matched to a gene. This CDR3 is CASSLAGLLQGAQYGYTF. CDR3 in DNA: TGTGCCAGCAGCTTAGCGGGTCTTCTACAGGGGGCTCAGTATGGCTACACCTTC.

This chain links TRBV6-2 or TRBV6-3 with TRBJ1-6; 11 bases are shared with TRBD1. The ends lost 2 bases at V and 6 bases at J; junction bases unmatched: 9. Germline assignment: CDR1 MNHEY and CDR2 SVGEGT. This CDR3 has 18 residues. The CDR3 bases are TGTGCCAGCAGTTACCCACCGGGACAGGGGGTTGGTAATTCACCCCTCCACTTT. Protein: CASSYPPGQGVGNSPLHF.

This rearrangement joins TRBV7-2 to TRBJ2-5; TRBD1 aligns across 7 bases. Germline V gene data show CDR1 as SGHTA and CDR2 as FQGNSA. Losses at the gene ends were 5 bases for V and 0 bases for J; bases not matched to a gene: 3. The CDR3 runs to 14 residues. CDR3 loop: CASSRDRNQETQYF. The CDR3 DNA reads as TGTGCCAGCAGCCGGGACAGAAACCAAGAGACCCAGTACTTC.

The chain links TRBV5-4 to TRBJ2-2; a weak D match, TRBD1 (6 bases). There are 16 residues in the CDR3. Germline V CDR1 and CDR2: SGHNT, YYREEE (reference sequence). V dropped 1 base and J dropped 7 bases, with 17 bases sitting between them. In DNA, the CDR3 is TGTGCCAGCAGCTTGTTCTCAGTACAGGGAAGCGGGGAGCTGTTTTTT. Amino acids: CASSLFSVQGSGELFF.

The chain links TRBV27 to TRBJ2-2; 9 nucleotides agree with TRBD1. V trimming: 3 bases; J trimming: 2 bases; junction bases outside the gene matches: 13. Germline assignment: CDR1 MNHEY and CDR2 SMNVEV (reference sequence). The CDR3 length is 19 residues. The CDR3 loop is CASSFFGQGTEDNTGELFF. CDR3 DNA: TGTGCCAGCAGTTTTTTCGGACAGGGGACCGAGGACAACACCGGGGAGCTGTTTTTT.

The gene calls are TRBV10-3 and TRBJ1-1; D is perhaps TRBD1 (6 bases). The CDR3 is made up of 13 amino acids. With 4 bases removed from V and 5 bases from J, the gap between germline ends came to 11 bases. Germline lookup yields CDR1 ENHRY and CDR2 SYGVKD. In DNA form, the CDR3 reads TGTGCCATCAGTGGGGCCCAGGGGACTGAAGCTTTCTTT. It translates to CAISGAQGTEAFF.

The CDR3 sequence is CASSLAGGREYF. DNA of the CDR3: TGCGCCAGCAGCTTGGCCGGGGGAAGGGAGTACTTC. This rearrangement joins TRBV5-1 to TRBJ2-7, with D maybe TRBD2 (6 bases). V was trimmed by 0 bases and J by 11 bases, leaving 12 bases between them. Germline V gene data show CDR1 as SGHRS and CDR2 as YFSETQ. This CDR3 is built from 12 residues.

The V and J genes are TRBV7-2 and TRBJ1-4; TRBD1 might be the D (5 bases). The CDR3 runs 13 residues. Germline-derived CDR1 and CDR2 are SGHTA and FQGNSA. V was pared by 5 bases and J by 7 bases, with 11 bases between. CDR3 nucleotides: TGTGCCAGCAGCCTCCGGGGGGTTGAAAAACTGTTTTTT. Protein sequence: CASSLRGVEKLFF.